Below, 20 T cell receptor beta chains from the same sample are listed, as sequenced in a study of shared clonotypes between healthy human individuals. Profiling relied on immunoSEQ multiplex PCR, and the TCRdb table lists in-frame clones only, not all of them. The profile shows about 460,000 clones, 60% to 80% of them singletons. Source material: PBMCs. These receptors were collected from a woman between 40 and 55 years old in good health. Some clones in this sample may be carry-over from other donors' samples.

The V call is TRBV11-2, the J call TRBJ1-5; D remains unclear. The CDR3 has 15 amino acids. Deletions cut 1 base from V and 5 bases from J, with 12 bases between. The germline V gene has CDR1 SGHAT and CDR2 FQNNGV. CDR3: CASSLGRGVYQPQHF. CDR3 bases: TGTGCCAGCAGCTTAGGGCGAGGTGTTTATCAGCCCCAGCATTTT.

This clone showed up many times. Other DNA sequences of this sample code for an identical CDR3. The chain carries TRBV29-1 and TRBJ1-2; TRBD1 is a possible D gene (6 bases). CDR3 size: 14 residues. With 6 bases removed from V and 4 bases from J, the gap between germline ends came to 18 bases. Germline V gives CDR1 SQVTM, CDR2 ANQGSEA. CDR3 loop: CSVAPTGGIYGYTF. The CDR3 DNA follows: TGCAGCGTCGCTCCGACGGGGGGCATCTATGGCTACACCTTC. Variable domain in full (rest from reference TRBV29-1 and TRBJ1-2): SAVISQKPSRDICQRGTSLTIQCQVDSQVTMMFWYRQQPGQSLTLIATANQGSEATYESGFVIDKFPISRPNLTFSTLTVSNMSPEDSSIYLCSVAPTGGIYGYTFGSGTRLTVV.

CDR3 loop: CASSFSGASGGEQFF. CDR3 in DNA: TGCGCCAGCAGCTTTAGCGGAGCCTCCGGCGGTGAGCAGTTCTTC. The gene calls are TRBV5-1 and TRBJ2-1; D may be TRBD2 (6 bases). Germline V gives CDR1 SGHRS, CDR2 YFSETQ. V dropped 2 bases and J dropped 9 bases, with 18 bases sitting between them. This CDR3 is built from 15 residues.

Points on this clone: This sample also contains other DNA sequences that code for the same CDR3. The CDR3, as DNA: TGCAGTGCTAGAGGCTACAATGAGCAGTTCTTC. As protein: CSARGYNEQFF. This chain uses TRBV20-1 with TRBJ2-1; D remains unclear. V was cut by 1 base and J by 3 bases, with 1 base left in between. The CDR3 length is 11 residues. Germline V gene sequence: CDR1 DFQATT, CDR2 SNEGSKA (reference sequence).

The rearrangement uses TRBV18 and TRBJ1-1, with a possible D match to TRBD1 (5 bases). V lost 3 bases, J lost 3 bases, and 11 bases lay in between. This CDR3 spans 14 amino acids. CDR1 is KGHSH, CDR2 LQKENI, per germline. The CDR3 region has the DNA TGTGCCAGCTCACCGACATGGGGCGACACTGAAGCTTTCTTT. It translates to CASSPTWGDTEAFF. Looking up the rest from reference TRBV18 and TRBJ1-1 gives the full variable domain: NAGVMQNPRHLVRRRGQEARLRCSPMKGHSHVYWYRQLPEEGLKFMVYLQKENIIDESGMPKERFSAEFPKEGPSILRIQQVVRGDSAAYFCASSPTWGDTEAFFGQGTRLTVV.

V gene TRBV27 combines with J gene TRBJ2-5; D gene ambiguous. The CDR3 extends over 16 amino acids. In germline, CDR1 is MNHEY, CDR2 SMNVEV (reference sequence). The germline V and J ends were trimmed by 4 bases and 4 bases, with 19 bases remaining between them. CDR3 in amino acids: CASSSFAGVLGETQYF. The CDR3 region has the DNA TGTGCCAGCAGTTCCTTTGCTGGCGTTCTGGGAGAGACCCAGTACTTC.

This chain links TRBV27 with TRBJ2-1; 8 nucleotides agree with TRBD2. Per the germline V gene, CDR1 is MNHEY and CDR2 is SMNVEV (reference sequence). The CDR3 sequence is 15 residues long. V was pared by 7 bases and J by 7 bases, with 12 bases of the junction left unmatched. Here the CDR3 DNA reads TGTGCCAGCATACGAGCGGGAGTCCCCCAGAATGAGCAGTTCTTC. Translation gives CASIRAGVPQNEQFF.

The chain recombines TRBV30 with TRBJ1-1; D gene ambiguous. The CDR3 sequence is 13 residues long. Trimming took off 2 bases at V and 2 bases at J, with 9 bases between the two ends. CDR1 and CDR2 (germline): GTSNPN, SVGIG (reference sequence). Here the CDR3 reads CAWSKAANTEAFF. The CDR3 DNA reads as TGTGCCTGGAGTAAGGCGGCAAACACTGAAGCTTTCTTT.

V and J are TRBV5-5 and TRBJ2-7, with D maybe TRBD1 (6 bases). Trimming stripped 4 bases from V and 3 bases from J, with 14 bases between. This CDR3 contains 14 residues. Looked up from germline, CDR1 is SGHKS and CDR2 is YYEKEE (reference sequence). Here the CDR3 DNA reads TGTGCCAGCAGCCTGACGGGACACCTCTACGAGCAGTACTTC. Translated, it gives CASSLTGHLYEQYF.

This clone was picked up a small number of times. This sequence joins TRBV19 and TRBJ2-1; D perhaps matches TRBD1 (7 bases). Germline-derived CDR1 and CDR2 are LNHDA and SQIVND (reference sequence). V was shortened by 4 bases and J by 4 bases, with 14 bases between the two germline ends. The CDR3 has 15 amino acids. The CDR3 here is CASSTRRDSYNEQFF. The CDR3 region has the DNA TGTGCCAGTAGTACCCGGCGGGACAGTTACAATGAGCAGTTCTTC.

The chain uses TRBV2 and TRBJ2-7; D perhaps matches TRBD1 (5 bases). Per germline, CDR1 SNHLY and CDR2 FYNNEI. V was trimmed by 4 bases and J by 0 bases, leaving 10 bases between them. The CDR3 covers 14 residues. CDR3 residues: CASSGIDSSYEQYF. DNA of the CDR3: TGTGCCAGCAGTGGAATAGACAGCTCCTACGAGCAGTACTTC.

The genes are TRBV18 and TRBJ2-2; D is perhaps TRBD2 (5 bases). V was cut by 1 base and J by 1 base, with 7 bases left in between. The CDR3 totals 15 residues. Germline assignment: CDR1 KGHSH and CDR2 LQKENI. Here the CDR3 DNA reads TGTGCCAGCTCACCACGGACTTTGAACACCGGGGAGCTGTTTTTT. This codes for CASSPRTLNTGELFF. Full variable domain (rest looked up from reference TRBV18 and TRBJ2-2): NAGVMQNPRHLVRRRGQEARLRCSPMKGHSHVYWYRQLPEEGLKFMVYLQKENIIDESGMPKERFSAEFPKEGPSILRIQQVVRGDSAAYFCASSPRTLNTGELFFGEGSRLTVL.

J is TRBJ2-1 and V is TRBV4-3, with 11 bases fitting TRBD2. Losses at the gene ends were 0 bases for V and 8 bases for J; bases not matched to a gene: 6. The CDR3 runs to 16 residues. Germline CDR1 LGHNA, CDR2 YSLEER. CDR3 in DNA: TGCGCCAGCAGCCAAGATAGTACTAGCGGGAGTTATGAGCAGTTCTTC. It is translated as CASSQDSTSGSYEQFF.

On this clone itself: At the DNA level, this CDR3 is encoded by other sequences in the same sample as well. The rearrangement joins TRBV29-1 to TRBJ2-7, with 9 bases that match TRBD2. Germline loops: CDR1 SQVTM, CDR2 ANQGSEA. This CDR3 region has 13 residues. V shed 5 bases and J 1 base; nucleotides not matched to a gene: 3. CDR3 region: CSVLAGSSYEQYF. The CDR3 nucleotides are TGCAGCGTTCTAGCGGGATCATCCTACGAGCAGTACTTC.

CDR3: CASSPQGGMPYGYTF. CDR3 coding DNA: TGTGCCAGCAGCCCTCAGGGGGGGATGCCCTATGGCTACACCTTC. The chain recombines TRBV9 with TRBJ1-2; 7 bases line up with TRBD1. The CDR3 has 15 residues. Germline lookup yields CDR1 SGDLS and CDR2 YYNGEE. The ends lost 4 bases at V and 4 bases at J; junction bases unmatched: 10. The full variable domain, in which reference TRBV9 and TRBJ1-2 provide the parts outside the CDR3, is DSGVTQTPKHLITATGQRVTLRCSPRSGDLSVYWYQQSLDQGLQFLIQYYNGEERAKGNILERFSAQQFPDLHSELNLSSLELGDSALYFCASSPQGGMPYGYTFGSGTRLTVV.

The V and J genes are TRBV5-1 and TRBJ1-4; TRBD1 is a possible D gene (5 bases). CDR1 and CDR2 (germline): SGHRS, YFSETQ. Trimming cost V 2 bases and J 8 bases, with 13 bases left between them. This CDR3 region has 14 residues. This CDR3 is CASSFRKGDEKLFF. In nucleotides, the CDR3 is TGCGCCAGCAGCTTCCGAAAAGGGGACGAAAAACTGTTTTTT.

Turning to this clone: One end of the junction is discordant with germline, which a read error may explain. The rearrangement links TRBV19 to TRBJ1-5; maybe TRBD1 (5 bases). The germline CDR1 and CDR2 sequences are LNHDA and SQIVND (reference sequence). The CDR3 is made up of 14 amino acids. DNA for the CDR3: TGTGCCAGTACCACGGGGGGAGGCGGTCAGTCCCAGCATTTT. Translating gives CASTTGGGGQSQHF. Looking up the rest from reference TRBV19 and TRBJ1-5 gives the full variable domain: DGGITQSPKYLFRKEGQNVTLSCEQNLNHDAMYWYRQDPGQGLRLIYYSQIVNDFQKGDIAEGYSVSREKKESFPLTVTSAQKNPTAFYLCASTTGGGGQSQHFGDGTRLSIL.

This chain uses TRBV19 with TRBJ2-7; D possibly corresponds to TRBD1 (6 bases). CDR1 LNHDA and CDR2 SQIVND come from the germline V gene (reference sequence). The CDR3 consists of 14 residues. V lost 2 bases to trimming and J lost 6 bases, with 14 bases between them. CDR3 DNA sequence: TGTGCCAGTAGTATAATATTACAGGGACGCGAGCAGTACTTC. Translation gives CASSIILQGREQYF.

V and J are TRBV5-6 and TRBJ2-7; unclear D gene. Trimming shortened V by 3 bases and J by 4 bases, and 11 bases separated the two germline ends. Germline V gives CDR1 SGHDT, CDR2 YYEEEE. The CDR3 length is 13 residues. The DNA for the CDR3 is TGTGCCAGCAGCTCGACGAAGTCTTACGAGCAGTACTTC. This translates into CASSSTKSYEQYF.

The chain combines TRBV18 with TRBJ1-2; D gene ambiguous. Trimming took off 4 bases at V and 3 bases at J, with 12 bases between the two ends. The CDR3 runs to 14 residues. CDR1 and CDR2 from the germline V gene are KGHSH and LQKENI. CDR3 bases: TGTGCCAGCTCACTGTCCGGGCGGGACTATGGCTACACCTTC. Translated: CASSLSGRDYGYTF.